This is a list of T cell receptor beta chains from one sample in a study of T-cell memory formation after mild COVID-19. TCRdb ran MiXCR on the 5' RACE reads and lists one entry per CDR3 protein. Here the sample spans 200,000 to 250,000 distinct CDR3 sequences, over 9% being singletons. The sample was PBMCs or a T cell subset sorted from them (not recorded which). The receptors here all came from a man aged 18 to 30 who had mild COVID-19 (a few samples of this study predate the infection). Cell type and time point are not known. CDR3s include the opening cysteine and the closing phenylalanine or tryptophan. A D gene is named only where the DNA matches it firmly. Clone size is given for some rows only: seen once, a few or many times, or a class if the clone is expanded.

TRBJ2-2,TRBV3-1,few,TRBD1,TGTGCCAGCCGATTACAGGGGTTCAGTCCCGGGGAGCTGTTTTTT,CASRLQGFSPGELFF
TRBJ2-5,TRBV4-3,NA,NA,TGCGCCAGCAGCCAAGTATCTCAACAGGGGACCCAGTACTTC,CASSQVSQQGTQYF
TRBJ2-2,TRBV12-3/TRBV12-4,many,NA,TGTGCCAGCAGCCAGTCGAACACCGGGGAGCTGTTTTTT,CASSQSNTGELFF
TRBJ2-5,TRBV18,NA,NA,TGTGCCAGCTCACGCGGGGACCAAGAGACCCAGTACTTC,CASSRGDQETQYF
TRBJ2-1,TRBV12-3/TRBV12-4,many,TRBD1,TGTGCCAGCAGGCCCAGGGGGCGCCACAATGAGCAGTTCTTC,CASRPRGRHNEQFF
TRBJ1-1,TRBV12-5,NA,NA,TGTGCTAGTGGCCCAGACAGTAGAGCTTTCTTT,CASGPDSRAFF
TRBJ2-1,TRBV3-1,many,TRBD2,TGTGCCAGCAGGCAGACTAGCGGGGGTTTCAATGAGCAGTTCTTC,CASRQTSGGFNEQFF
TRBJ2-7,TRBV29-1,NA,NA,TGCAGCGTTGAAAAGGGGGTCGGGGCCTACGAGCAGTACTTC,CSVEKGVGAYEQYF
TRBJ2-3,TRBV9,few,NA,TGTGCCAGCAGCGTAGTGGGGGGGGCCGGAGATACGCAGTATTTT,CASSVVGGAGDTQYF
TRBJ1-6,TRBV27,few,NA,TGTGCCAGCAGAGCCCGGGCCCCGAGAACCCTCCACTTT,CASRARAPRTLHF
TRBJ1-5,TRBV15,NA,NA,TGTGCCACCAGCACCGGCACGACAGTGGATCAGCCCCAGCATTTT,CATSTGTTVDQPQHF
TRBJ2-7,TRBV4-1,few,TRBD2,TGCGCCAGCAGCCCGGGACTATCAGGTTACGAGCAGTACTTC,CASSPGLSGYEQYF
TRBJ2-1,TRBV21-1,NA,NA,TGTGCCAGCAGCAAAGCTAGGATGCGGGGAAGGAAGTTCTTC,CASSKARMRGRKFF
TRBJ1-1,TRBV4-3,few,TRBD1,TGCGCCAGCAGCCAGGGAGACAGGGTCGGTGAAGCTTTCTTT,CASSQGDRVGEAFF
TRBJ2-3,TRBV4-2,NA,TRBD2,TGTGCCAGCAGCCAAGATTCGCGGGGGGCGGGTGCTGATACGCAGTATTTT,CASSQDSRGAGADTQYF
TRBJ2-5,TRBV6-5,few,TRBD1,TGTGCCAGCGACCGGACAGGGGGAGGAGAGACCCAGTACTTC,CASDRTGGGETQYF
TRBJ1-1,TRBV4-2,NA,NA,TGTGCCAGCAGCCAAGCGGGGTCCGGGATAGGGACTGAAGCTTTCTTT,CASSQAGSGIGTEAFF
TRBJ2-5,TRBV5-1,few,NA,TGCGCCAGCAGCTTGGCCCCTTACCAAGAGACCCAGTACTTC,CASSLAPYQETQYF
TRBJ1-5,TRBV2,NA,NA,TGTGCCAGCAGTGAAGCGCTTCAGAATCAGCCCCAGCATTTT,CASSEALQNQPQHF
TRBJ2-3,TRBV4-1,many,TRBD2,TGCGCCAGCAGCCAAGATCATCGGCGGGGGACGGGAGATACGCAGTATTTT,CASSQDHRRGTGDTQYF
TRBJ2-3,TRBV7-6,few,TRBD2,TGTGCCAGCAGCCCTCTAGCGGGGCCCACAGATACGCAGTATTTT,CASSPLAGPTDTQYF
TRBJ1-1,TRBV12-3/TRBV12-4,few,NA,TGTGCCAGCAGTGCCGAAAGCGACACTGAAGCTTTCTTT,CASSAESDTEAFF
TRBJ2-3,TRBV5-4,NA,TRBD1,TGTGCCAGCAGCCCCAGGGGACAGGGGGGTCCAGATACGCAGTATTTT,CASSPRGQGGPDTQYF
TRBJ2-5,TRBV5-1,NA,TRBD2,TGCGCCAGCAGCAGACTAGCGGGGGGGATCGAGACCCAGTACTTC,CASSRLAGGIETQYF
TRBJ2-4,TRBV6-5,few,NA,TGTGCCAGCAGTTACCCCCAGGCGCACATTCAGTACTTC,CASSYPQAHIQYF
TRBJ1-6,TRBV9,NA,TRBD1,TGTGCCAGCAGCCAACAGGACAGGGCGGATTCACCCCTCCACTTT,CASSQQDRADSPLHF